What follows are 13 T cell receptor beta chains derived from one specimen sequenced in a study of blood T cell repertoires in COVID-19. Repertoires were generated with immunoSEQ multiplex PCR, while TCRdb's copy carries only in-frame clones and drops some. The sample has 300,000 or so clones, around 87% seen once. Sequencing input: peripheral blood. The receptors here all came from a woman in her 50s who had recovered from COVID-19.

V is TRBV10-3 and J is TRBJ2-1; maybe TRBD1 (6 bases). This CDR3 contains 14 residues. Germline values: CDR1 ENHRY, CDR2 SYGVKD. V gave up 3 bases and J gave up 5 bases, with 11 bases separating them. CDR3 DNA sequence: TGTGCCATCAGTGACCTCGGGACAAACAATGAGCAGTTCTTC. Encoded protein: CAISDLGTNNEQFF.

The V call is TRBV11-2, the J call TRBJ1-1; D may be TRBD1 (5 bases). V lost 10 bases and J 0 bases, leaving 24 bases between the germline ends. The length of the CDR3 is 17 residues. The V gene's germline CDR1 is SGHAT and CDR2 FQNNGV. For the CDR3, the DNA is TGTGCCACCCGAGGCTCCCAGGACATAAGGCTGAACACTGAAGCTTTCTTT. It yields the protein CATRGSQDIRLNTEAFF.

The chain couples TRBV9 to TRBJ2-7, with TRBD1 identical over 9 bases. The V segment lost 2 bases and the J segment 1 base; nucleotides outside the gene matches: 4. Germline assignment: CDR1 SGDLS and CDR2 YYNGEE. The CDR3 contains 15 residues. CDR3 sequence: CASSVGQGRSYEQYF. DNA of the CDR3: TGTGCCAGCAGCGTTGGACAGGGGCGGTCCTACGAGCAGTACTTC.

This sequence joins TRBV7-7 and TRBJ2-7, with D maybe TRBD2 (5 bases). Trimming pared 1 base from V and 6 bases from J, leaving 10 bases between. The CDR3 spans 13 residues. Per the germline V gene, CDR1 is SSHAT and CDR2 is FNYEAQ (reference sequence). The CDR3 DNA reads as TGTGCCAGCAGCTTAGATCGGGGAAGCGAGCAGTACTTC. It encodes CASSLDRGSEQYF.

Comments on this clone: The junction does not match germline at one end; this may be a read error. The chain combines TRBV7-7 with TRBJ2-2, with TRBD2 matching over 14 bases. CDR3 length: 19 amino acids. Germline V gene sequence: CDR1 SSHAT, CDR2 FNYEAQ (reference sequence). CDR3 nucleotide sequence: TGTGCTAGCAGCTTCGAGGTCCCGGGACTAGCGGGAGCAGACGGGGAGCTGTTTTTT. It specifies CASSFEVPGLAGADGELFF. Based on the CDR3 plus reference TRBV7-7 and TRBJ2-2, the full variable domain is GAGVSQSPRYKVTKRGQDVTLRCDPISSHATLYWYQQALGQGPEFLTYFNYEAQPDKSGLPSDRFSAERPEGSISTLTIQRTEQRDSAMYRCASSFEVPGLAGADGELFFGEGSRLTVL.

The V call is TRBV29-1, the J call TRBJ1-4; TRBD1 might be the D (6 bases). This CDR3 has 13 amino acids. CDR1 is SQVTM and CDR2 is ANQGSEA in the germline V gene. The V end was cut by 4 bases, the J end by 8 bases, with 14 bases between. This chain's CDR3 is CSVVQGFGEKLFF. CDR3 coding DNA: TGCAGCGTTGTACAGGGTTTCGGCGAAAAACTGTTTTTT.

CDR3 residues: CASSQDGLAGGPVGETQYF. DNA for the CDR3: TGTGCCAGCAGCCAAGACGGATTAGCGGGAGGTCCGGTCGGGGAGACCCAGTACTTC. The V gene is TRBV4-2, the J gene TRBJ2-5; the match to TRBD2 covers 10 bases. The J segment lost 5 bases and the V segment lost 0 bases, leaving 15 bases of the junction unmatched. The CDR3 runs 19 residues. Germline values: CDR1 LGHNA, CDR2 YNFKEQ.

The rearrangement links TRBV11-1 to TRBJ1-4, with D possibly being TRBD1 (5 bases). V lost 3 bases, J lost 3 bases, and 8 bases lay in between. CDR1 and CDR2 from the germline V gene are SGHAT and FQDESV (reference sequence). The CDR3 is 14 residues long. DNA for the CDR3: TGTGCCAGCAGCTTCGGGGGAGCTAATGAAAAACTGTTTTTT. This codes for CASSFGGANEKLFF. Together with reference TRBV11-1 and TRBJ1-4, the CDR3 gives the full variable domain: EAEVAQSPRYKITEKSQAVAFWCDPISGHATLYWYRQILGQGPELLVQFQDESVVDDSQLPKDRFSAERLKGVDSTLKIQPAELGDSAMYLCASSFGGANEKLFFGSGTQLSVL.

The V gene is TRBV15, the J gene TRBJ2-2, with unresolved D. This CDR3 spans 16 amino acids. Germline values: CDR1 LNHNV, CDR2 YYDKDF (reference sequence). The ends were cut back, 7 bases at V and 0 bases at J, with 15 bases in the middle. The CDR3 nucleotides read TGTGCCACCAACCCCCGGTTGGGCGCGAACACCGGGGAGCTGTTTTTT. This encodes CATNPRLGANTGELFF. The full variable domain, completed using reference TRBV15 and TRBJ2-2, is DAMVIQNPRYQVTQFGKPVTLSCSQTLNHNVMYWYQQKSSQAPKLLFHYYDKDFNNEADTPDNFQSRRPNTSFCFLDIRSPGLGDTAMYLCATNPRLGANTGELFFGEGSRLTVL.

This clone was recorded only once. The chain has TRBV6-2 or TRBV6-3 and TRBJ2-7; 8 nucleotides line up with TRBD2. The CDR3 is 15 amino acids. CDR1 is MNHEY and CDR2 is SVGEGT in the germline V gene. J gave up 6 bases and V 3 bases, and 10 bases lay outside the gene matches. This chain's CDR3 is CASSYWRGAAGEQYF. The CDR3 coding sequence is TGTGCCAGCAGTTATTGGCGGGGGGCGGCGGGCGAGCAGTACTTC.

This rearrangement joins TRBV5-1 to TRBJ2-7; 11 nucleotides agree with TRBD2. Germline CDR1 reads SGHRS; CDR2 reads YFSETQ. V trimming: 0 bases; J trimming: 5 bases; junction bases outside the gene matches: 4. The CDR3 length is 15 residues. The CDR3 DNA reads as TGCGCCAGCAGCTTGGTTACTAGCGGGAGCCACGAGCAGTACTTC. This translates into CASSLVTSGSHEQYF.

J is TRBJ2-5 and V is TRBV9, with 9 bases matching TRBD2. V lost 3 bases and J lost 4; bases outside the gene matches: 7. The CDR3 spans 15 residues. The V gene's germline CDR1 is SGDLS and CDR2 YYNGEE. This chain's CDR3 is CASSEGNSGGETQYF. In nucleotides, the CDR3 is TGTGCCAGCAGCGAGGGGAATAGCGGGGGAGAGACCCAGTACTTC. Using reference TRBV9 and TRBJ2-5 for the parts outside the CDR3, the full variable domain is DSGVTQTPKHLITATGQRVTLRCSPRSGDLSVYWYQQSLDQGLQFLIQYYNGEERAKGNILERFSAQQFPDLHSELNLSSLELGDSALYFCASSEGNSGGETQYFGPGTRLLVL.

The chain uses TRBV6-5 and TRBJ1-2; TRBD1 aligns across 7 bases. With V trimmed by 6 bases and J by 8 bases, 6 bases remained unmatched. Germline values: CDR1 MNHEY, CDR2 SVGAGI. The length of the CDR3 is 12 residues. In DNA, the CDR3 is TGTGCCAGCAGCACCAGACAGGGCGGCTACACCTTC. This sequence encodes CASSTRQGGYTF.